The T cell receptor (beta chain) described here comes from a study of blood T cell repertoires in COVID-19. About the research overall: The United States, Italy and Spain were the sources of the acute and convalescent COVID-19 samples.

Patients in Seattle were enrolled during active infection, then followed longitudinally. Authors' methods: How many nucleated cells were present was estimated from reference gene primer amplification. Profiling relied on immunoSEQ multiplex PCR, and the TCRdb table lists in-frame clones only, not all of them. V and J calls and clone size are those listed in that table; D and trimming were worked out from the DNA. The table shows approximately 59,000 clones, with around four fifths occurring only once. Sequencing input: peripheral blood. The TCR originated in a man in his 60s with COVID-19, enrolled during active disease.

For the CDR3, the DNA is TGTGCTAGTGGTTTGCAGGGTGGCTACACCTTC. Protein product: CASGLQGGYTF. This chain links TRBV12-5 with TRBJ1-2; the D gene is possibly TRBD1 (5 bases). This CDR3 contains 11 residues. V shed 2 bases and J shed 7 bases, with 5 bases lying between them. CDR1 and CDR2 from the germline V gene are LGHNT and FRNRAP.